Reported below is one T cell receptor beta chain. Its antigen is not yet known. Per-nucleotide qualities are absent, and no much larger clonotype sits a single base away. Read against the paper, the sample's treatment or condition label means: randomized to nivolumab then ipilimumab (arm A) or the reverse (arm B). No trial patient had received prior DNA-damaging chemotherapy. CheckMate 064, a randomized, open-label phase II trial of sequential checkpoint blockade, was the source of the samples, all of which came from patients with melanoma. Genomic DNA from formalin-fixed paraffin-embedded (FFPE) tissue samples was used for tumor TCR sequencing. In the germline V gene, CDR1 corresponds to SGHNT and CDR2 to YENEEA. The CDR3 contains 14 residues, cysteine and phenylalanine counted. Of all the DNA, just the CDR3 is kept, 42 bases in frame from base 1. The germline ends are 11 bases apart after V is trimmed by 2 bases and J by 3 bases.

The sample originates from a study of sequential checkpoint blockade in melanoma (dated by TCRdb to the late 2010s). The study in broad terms: Patients were assigned by 1:1 randomization to either first-line nivolumab followed by ipilimumab (arm A) or ipilimumab followed by nivolumab (arm B). DNA from 75 to 100 melanoma tumor samples collected before treatment underwent TCRbeta immunosequencing. For twenty-two patients, matched tumor biopsies were taken both before treatment and at week 13, after single-agent nivolumab (arm A) or ipilimumab (arm B). Around 80% of the matched pre- and post-treatment tumor biopsy pairs came from the same lesion. Maintenance nivolumab came after each of the two trial sequences.

TCRbeta CDR3 regions were immunosequenced from genomic DNA with the immunoSEQ Assay. Before high-throughput sequencing, the genomic DNA was amplified using bias-controlled multiplex PCR. In the original analysis: To quantify the absolute abundance of each unique TCRbeta CDR3 region, the sequences were collapsed and filtered. Clonality, defined as 1 minus Pielou's evenness, was calculated using only productive rearrangements. Tumor T-cell fraction was computed by normalizing TCRbeta template counts to usable DNA, estimated from several housekeeping genes. Clones with significantly greater frequencies in on-treatment versus baseline samples were identified using a previously published method. TCRdb took this table from immuneACCESS and kept in-frame rearrangements with V and J called. Such tables lack part of the clones; where checked against another copy, unresolved V genes explain under half of the gap, and the rest is unexplained. V and J calls and clone size are given by that table; D and trimming were obtained from the DNA. Counted in this sample were approximately 10,000 clones; 27% of them appeared once. The ten largest clones capture 20% to 25% of the sample.

The paper as a whole reports these results and caveats: PD-L1 staining and CD8+ T-cell counts correlated with tumor T-cell fraction and clonality, whereas mutational load did not. In the nivolumab-first arm (arm A), an association was found between pretreatment tumor TIL clonality and response (P = .04). Achieving clinical benefit was about 30 times more likely for patients whose tumor T-cell fraction and clonality increased by week 13. Within-arm analyses of tumor T-cell fraction were constrained by small sample sizes and reduced statistical power. Validation of the response-prediction model combining TCR metrics and mutation burden is needed in larger, independent patient cohorts.

The sequencing used tumor tissue (inferred from file names), collected from a patient given nivolumab and ipilimumab in sequence. The chain couples TRBV11-3 to TRBJ2-7; a confident D gene designation cannot be given. The receptor comes from a human donor with melanoma. CDR3 sequence: CASSLSRGNYEQYF. The DNA sequence follows: TGTGCCAGCAGCTTAAGTCGCGGTAACTACGAGCAGTACTTC.